This is a list of T cell receptor beta chains from one sample in a study of blood T cell repertoires in COVID-19. The assay was immunoSEQ multiplex PCR, and TCRdb's table has in-frame clones only and misses some. The profile shows 100,000 to 130,000 clones, less than 75% of them singletons. The sequencing sample was made of peripheral blood. These TCRs come from a woman between 35 and 50 years old with acute or convalescent COVID-19. Each CDR3 is given without its conserved first and last residue. The D gene is left open where the match is weak. The size entry is marked missing in some rows and otherwise reads once, few, many or a size class.

>TRBV6-6|.|TRBD1
ASSRGGTGGLKPQH
>TRBV6-5|.|.
ASSYPDFGELF
>TRBV15|few|.
ATSINPGLSYEQY
>TRBV7-9|.|TRBD1
ASSPDTGVETQY
>TRBV3-1/TRBV3-2|.|.
ASSQSQGYQETQY
>TRBV7-9|.|.
ASSPGGQETQY
>TRBV28|.|TRBD1
ASRKTGASNQPQH
>TRBV12-5|.|TRBD1
ASGFEQGESNEQF
>TRBV27|.|TRBD1
ASRRTGDTGELF
>TRBV9|.|.
ASSVGAGSQEKLF
>TRBV28|.|.
ASTRQGTPYEQY
>TRBV29-1|.|.
SGRNTGELF
>TRBV5-1|.|TRBD1
ASSLQGRNTEAF
>TRBV27|.|.
ASSLSPWRGSDTQY
>TRBV5-6|few|.
ASSLKQHEAF
>TRBV24-1|.|TRBD1
ATSDLGQGIDTQY
>TRBV7-9|.|.
ASSLARENTEAF
>TRBV11-2|.|TRBD2
ASSLEGTWGGDSGANVLT
>TRBV2|few|.
ASGPYTDTQY
>TRBV13|few|TRBD1
ASRKTGGRENIQY
>TRBV19|.|.
ASYGWRNTEAF
>TRBV11-2|.|.
ASSLTGGILDGNTIY
>TRBV9|.|TRBD2
ASSLTVVAGGNGELF